The entry below gives a single T cell receptor beta chain sequence along with its context. The antigen remains unidentified. Vbeta (60) and Jbeta (13) primers were used in the PCR. Assay: immunoSEQ multiplex PCR; the TCRdb copy retains only in-frame clones and omits some. The sample contains some 150,000 clones, approximately 87% of which appear only once. Trimming took 6 bases from V and 8 from J; bases not matched to a gene: 12. The CDR3 loop spans 14 amino acids. Germline V lookup: CDR1 MDHEN, CDR2 SYDVKM. This specimen belongs to a study of cytomegalovirus exposure and HLA in healthy donors. Findings and caveats of the study: After further analysis at a later stage, 16,951 TCR beta sequences were associated with HLA alleles at 0.05 false discovery rate. Among TCR sequences, most were rare, though some public TCRs appeared in many donors. Most TCR beta V segments were productive about 90% or about 30% of the time in an earlier analysis.

Donors showed nominal health when sampled, although they likely had unrecorded immune exposures. V gene TRBV28 combines with J gene TRBJ1-1; the match to TRBD1 covers 7 bases. The receptor was derived from a young woman in good health and CMV-seronegative. The sequenced sample consisted of PBMCs. CDR3: CASSLGQTPSEAFF. As DNA, the CDR3 is TGTGCCAGCAGCCTGGGACAGACACCATCCGAAGCTTTCTTT.